This TCR beta chain was documented in a study of HIV-infected patients and healthy controls. Using its own MiXCR run on the 5' RACE reads, TCRdb lists one record per CDR3 protein. The table includes around 58,000 distinct CDR3 sequences, 15% to 20% detected once. The CDR3 contains 15 residues. V shed 3 bases and J shed 4 bases, with 16 bases lying between them. Germline V lookup: CDR1 GTSNPN, CDR2 SVGIG (reference sequence). The clonotype originates from a human donor in good health. The chain is built from TRBV30 and TRBJ1-3, with TRBD1 as a possible D gene (6 bases). The sequenced sample was CD4+ T cells from blood. CDR3 sequence: CAWRPSRGPGNTIYF. CDR3 coding DNA: TGTGCCTGGAGACCTAGCAGGGGACCGGGAAACACCATATATTTT.